Following are 26 T cell receptor beta chains from one sample sequenced in a study of OX40 agonist ivuxolimab in advanced cancers. Generated by immunoSEQ multiplex PCR, the TCRdb table keeps only in-frame clones and is missing some. There are tens of thousands of clones in the sample; around 90% occur only once, and about a sixth lies in the top ten. The sample here was CD4+ or CD8+ T cells sorted from blood, taken in a trial of the OX40 agonist ivuxolimab. Receptors were obtained from an adult with an advanced solid tumor such as melanoma, head and neck, liver or kidney cancer.

The V and J genes are TRBV6-4 and TRBJ2-2, with TRBD1 matching 7 bases. There are 15 residues in the CDR3. Per the germline V gene, CDR1 is MRHNA and CDR2 is SNTAGT. V gave up 6 bases and J gave up 5 bases; unmatched junction bases: 9. This chain's CDR3 is CASSRRDSRTGELFF. CDR3 in DNA: TGTGCCAGCAGCCGACGGGACAGCCGAACCGGGGAGCTGTTTTTT.

The chain links TRBV6-6 to TRBJ1-6; a weak D match, TRBD1 (5 bases). The CDR3 has 10 residues. CDR1 is MNHNY and CDR2 is SVGAGI in the germline V gene (reference sequence). Trimming shortened V by 2 bases and J by 16 bases, and 6 bases separated the two germline ends. Written as DNA, the CDR3 is TGTGCCAGCAGTTACGGGGGGCTCCACTTT. This sequence encodes CASSYGGLHF.

J is TRBJ2-2 and V is TRBV7-9; D is ambiguous. V was pared by 2 bases and J by 1 base, with 2 bases between. The germline CDR1 and CDR2 sequences are SEHNR and FQNEAQ (reference sequence). This CDR3 has 13 residues. CDR3 nucleotides: TGTGCCAGCAGCTTACGGAACACCGGGGAGCTGTTTTTT. Translating it yields CASSLRNTGELFF.

This chain uses TRBV28 with TRBJ2-7; 7 bases are a match to TRBD1. CDR3 length equals 14 residues. Germline V gene sequence: CDR1 MDHEN, CDR2 SYDVKM. V trimming: 4 bases; J trimming: 2 bases; junction bases outside the gene matches: 5. The CDR3 protein is CASSSNRGPYEQYF. The CDR3 DNA reads as TGTGCCAGCAGTTCTAACAGGGGTCCCTACGAGCAGTACTTC.

This clone occurred a few times. The chain is built from TRBV2 and TRBJ2-1; no clear D. The CDR3 length is 14 residues. Germline V lookup: CDR1 SNHLY, CDR2 FYNNEI. V lost 7 bases and J lost 2, with 12 bases in between. The CDR3 nucleotides read TGTGCCAGCAACGATCTCGCCCCCTACAATGAGCAGTTCTTC. Protein product: CASNDLAPYNEQFF.

This clone was detected only once. The rearrangement links TRBV11-2 to TRBJ2-7; the match to TRBD2 covers 9 bases. The germline V gene encodes CDR1 SGHAT and CDR2 FQNNGV. The CDR3 is 15 amino acids. With V trimmed by 5 bases and J by 6 bases, 11 bases remained unmatched. In DNA form, the CDR3 reads TGTGCCAGCAGCCCAAGACTAGCGGACCCCTCCGAGCAGTACTTC. Its protein product is CASSPRLADPSEQYF.

The chain is built from TRBV11-2 and TRBJ2-7, with TRBD2 identical over 8 bases. Germline lookup yields CDR1 SGHAT and CDR2 FQNNGV. This CDR3 is 14 amino acids long. The junction had 7 bases not matched to a gene; V was cut back by 5 bases and J by 4 bases. The CDR3 reads CASSREGGLYEQYF. The CDR3 DNA reads as TGTGCCAGCAGCCGGGAGGGGGGGCTTTACGAGCAGTACTTC.

V gene TRBV23-1 combines with J gene TRBJ2-1; D unresolved. Being an ORF, TRBV23-1 has a function that is uncertain. V was shortened by 2 bases and J by 9 bases, with 8 bases between the two germline ends. The CDR3 is 12 residues long. The CDR3 nucleotides are TGCGCCAGCAGTCAAACCCTCGTTGAGCAGTTCTTC. Its protein is CASSQTLVEQFF.

CDR3 sequence: CASSAIGGESRETQYF. DNA for the CDR3: TGTGCCAGCAGCGCAATAGGAGGGGAATCGCGGGAGACCCAGTACTTC. This sequence joins TRBV9 and TRBJ2-5, with D possibly being TRBD2 (6 bases). The length of the CDR3 is 16 residues. Germline V gives CDR1 SGDLS, CDR2 YYNGEE. The V and J ends lost 3 bases and 5 bases respectively, with 20 bases between them.

The chain recombines TRBV18 with TRBJ1-6, with TRBD1 matching over 8 bases. J lost 7 bases, V lost 2 bases, and 1 base had no gene match. The CDR3 is 14 residues long. CDR1 and CDR2 (germline): KGHSH, LQKENI. Here the CDR3 DNA reads TGTGCCAGCTCACCAACAGGGGGGAATTCACCCCTCCACTTT. Protein sequence: CASSPTGGNSPLHF. The full variable domain, with the rest looked up from reference TRBV18 and TRBJ1-6, is NAGVMQNPRHLVRRRGQEARLRCSPMKGHSHVYWYRQLPEEGLKFMVYLQKENIIDESGMPKERFSAEFPKEGPSILRIQQVVRGDSAAYFCASSPTGGNSPLHFGNGTRLTVT.

V gene TRBV7-9 combines with J gene TRBJ2-7; perhaps TRBD2 as D (6 bases). Per germline, CDR1 SEHNR and CDR2 FQNEAQ (reference sequence). The CDR3 has 15 amino acids. Between the trimmed V and J ends, which lost 5 bases and 2 bases, there was a span of 16 bases. CDR3 in amino acids: CASSNRRDFTYEQYF. The CDR3 DNA sequence: TGTGCCAGCAGCAATCGTCGGGACTTTACCTACGAGCAGTACTTC. The full variable domain, rest sourced from reference TRBV7-9 and TRBJ2-7, is DTGVSQNPRHKITKRGQNVTFRCDPISEHNRLYWYRQTLGQGPEFLTYFQNEAQLEKSRLLSDRFSAERPKGSFSTLEIQRTEQGDSAMYLCASSNRRDFTYEQYFGPGTRLTVT.

The V and J genes are TRBV5-1 and TRBJ2-5; D gene ambiguous. The germline V and J ends were trimmed by 4 bases and 5 bases, with 12 bases remaining between them. The germline gives CDR1 SGHRS, CDR2 YFSETQ. The CDR3 sequence is 13 residues long. CDR3 region: CASSPASLETQYF. CDR3 nucleotide sequence: TGCGCCAGCAGCCCCGCGAGTTTGGAGACCCAGTACTTC.

The chain recombines TRBV29-1 with TRBJ1-4; D possibly corresponds to TRBD1 (6 bases). The germline V gene encodes CDR1 SQVTM and CDR2 ANQGSEA. This CDR3 is 13 amino acids long. V lost 6 bases, J lost 6 bases, and 14 bases lay in between. The CDR3 spells CSVSGAVDEKLFF. For the CDR3, the DNA is TGCAGCGTCTCAGGGGCGGTAGATGAAAAACTGTTTTTT.

The chain couples TRBV5-1 to TRBJ2-2; D is ambiguous. CDR1 is SGHRS, CDR2 YFSETQ, per germline. The CDR3 has 17 amino acids. V lost 2 bases and J 1 base, leaving 15 bases between the germline ends. CDR3 nucleotide sequence: TGCGCCAGCAGCTTCTCAGGCCCCGACCAGAACACCGGGGAGCTGTTTTTT. This sequence encodes CASSFSGPDQNTGELFF. Variable domain in full (rest from reference TRBV5-1 and TRBJ2-2): KAGVTQTPRYLIKTRGQQVTLSCSPISGHRSVSWYQQTPGQGLQFLFEYFSETQRNKGNFPGRFSGRQFSNSRSEMNVSTLELGDSALYLCASSFSGPDQNTGELFFGEGSRLTVL.

The chain employs TRBV15 and TRBJ1-4; D ambiguous. In germline, CDR1 is LNHNV, CDR2 YYDKDF (reference sequence). V dropped 0 bases and J dropped 8 bases, with 10 bases sitting between them. This CDR3 is built from 14 residues. CDR3 protein: CATSRDLVTEKLFF. The CDR3 DNA sequence: TGTGCCACCAGCAGAGATCTCGTCACCGAAAAACTGTTTTTT.

V gene TRBV5-1 combines with J gene TRBJ2-7, with 11 bases aligning to TRBD1. CDR1 is SGHRS and CDR2 is YFSETQ in the germline V gene. The CDR3 has 15 amino acids. The J segment lost 3 bases and the V segment lost 5 bases, leaving 7 bases of the junction unmatched. The CDR3 nucleotides are TGCGCCAGCAGGCCTGCCGGGACAGGGGGCTACGAGCAGTACTTC. Its translation is CASRPAGTGGYEQYF. Supplemented by reference TRBV5-1 and TRBJ2-7, the full variable domain reads KAGVTQTPRYLIKTRGQQVTLSCSPISGHRSVSWYQQTPGQGLQFLFEYFSETQRNKGNFPGRFSGRQFSNSRSEMNVSTLELGDSALYLCASRPAGTGGYEQYFGPGTRLTVT.

This clone has only a few counts. V usage is TRBV5-1 and J usage is TRBJ1-2; TRBD1 agrees at 7 bases. The CDR3 runs 12 residues. Germline trimming cut 0 bases from V and 10 bases from J; bases unmatched to any gene: 3. The germline V gene has CDR1 SGHRS and CDR2 YFSETQ. The CDR3 loop is CASSLGGTDYTF. Written as DNA, the CDR3 is TGCGCCAGCAGCTTGGGAGGGACAGACTACACCTTC.

The CDR3 nucleotides are TGTGCCAGCAGCTTACTTGCAGGGATCAGCACCGGGGAGCTGTTTTTT. It is translated as CASSLLAGISTGELFF. The chain is built from TRBV7-3 and TRBJ2-2; D perhaps matches TRBD1 (5 bases). V was cut by 2 bases and J by 4 bases, with 14 bases left in between. Germline CDR1 SGHTA, CDR2 FQGTGA. This CDR3 has 16 residues.

The rearrangement uses TRBV18 and TRBJ1-2, with D unclear. The CDR3 contains 15 residues. Trimming took off 3 bases at V and 2 bases at J, with 13 bases between the two ends. CDR1 is KGHSH and CDR2 is LQKENI in the germline V gene. The CDR3 is CASSPGMTGNYGYTF. DNA for the CDR3: TGTGCCAGCTCACCGGGCATGACGGGAAACTATGGCTACACCTTC.

This rearrangement joins TRBV5-1 to TRBJ1-2, with D possibly being TRBD1 (6 bases). V shed 4 bases and J shed 4 bases, with 8 bases lying between them. CDR3 length equals 12 residues. Germline CDR1 reads SGHRS; CDR2 reads YFSETQ. CDR3 in DNA: TGCGCCAGCAGCCGGGGGCTCTATGGCTACACCTTC. Translated: CASSRGLYGYTF.

The rearrangement links TRBV18 to TRBJ2-3, with D possibly TRBD1 on 6 matching bases. With 3 bases removed from V and 0 bases from J, the gap between germline ends came to 13 bases. CDR3 length equals 16 residues. Germline V lookup: CDR1 KGHSH, CDR2 LQKENI. CDR3 DNA sequence: TGTGCCAGCTCACCCCTAGGGACACCTAGCACAGATACGCAGTATTTT. Residues: CASSPLGTPSTDTQYF.

This chain uses TRBV7-3 with TRBJ2-5, with a weak D call TRBD1 (5 bases). CDR1 and CDR2 (germline): SGHTA, FQGTGA. Trimming shortened V by 3 bases and J by 1 base, and 9 bases separated the two germline ends. This CDR3 is 14 amino acids long. Here the CDR3 reads CASSLGQGQETQYF. The CDR3 nucleotides are TGTGCCAGCAGCTTGGGGCAGGGCCAAGAGACCCAGTACTTC.

V and J are TRBV11-3 and TRBJ1-2, with D unresolved. The length of the CDR3 is 13 residues. Germline V gives CDR1 SGHNT, CDR2 YENEEA. Deletions cut 5 bases from V and 2 bases from J, with 9 bases between. CDR3 loop: CASSPDMNYGYTF. The CDR3 DNA reads as TGTGCCAGCAGCCCTGACATGAACTATGGCTACACCTTC.

V usage is TRBV7-2 and J usage is TRBJ2-7; 14 bases are a match to TRBD2. After removal of 5 bases from V and 9 bases from J, the junction contained 6 bases not matched to a gene. This CDR3 has 14 amino acids. Germline V CDR1 and CDR2: SGHTA, FQGNSA. In DNA form, the CDR3 reads TGTGCCAGCAGCACCGGACTAGCGGGAGGCCGGCAGTACTTC. Protein sequence: CASSTGLAGGRQYF.

The chain recombines TRBV9 with TRBJ2-2; D gene ambiguous. CDR1 and CDR2 from the germline V gene are SGDLS and YYNGEE. Trimming stripped 0 bases from V and 4 bases from J, with 7 bases between. The CDR3 has 14 residues. CDR3 region: CASSVGGGTGELFF. CDR3 coding DNA: TGTGCCAGCAGCGTAGGTGGCGGCACCGGGGAGCTGTTTTTT.

The chain has TRBV10-1 and TRBJ1-1; maybe TRBD1 (6 bases). This CDR3 has 15 amino acids. Trimming took 6 bases from V and 6 from J, leaving 20 bases between them. CDR1 is WNHNN and CDR2 is SYGVQD in the germline V gene (reference sequence). CDR3 sequence reads: CASRALWQGCAEAFF. For the CDR3, the DNA is TGCGCCAGCAGGGCCCTGTGGCAGGGGTGCGCTGAAGCTTTCTTT.